A selection of T cell receptor beta chains follows, all from one sample in a study of T cell repertoires in cytomegalovirus infection. Each CDR3 protein is one row after TCRdb ran MiXCR on the reads. The sample lists approximately 550,000 distinct CDR3 sequences, about 17% seen once, with approximately 24% in the top ten. The source material was CD8+ T cells from PBMCs. Receptor source: a human donor in good health (CMV status not recorded). Some clones in this sample may be carry-over from other donors' samples. The CDR3 runs from the conserved cysteine through the conserved F or W. Fields, in order: clone size, D gene, V gene, J gene, CDR3 protein, CDR3 DNA. A D gene is named only where the DNA matches it firmly. Clone size is stated in some rows and not others, as once, few, many or a class when expanded.

many	-	TRBV7-2	TRBJ2-2	CASSVGGYLNTGELFF	TGTGCCAGCAGCGTCGGAGGCTACCTTAACACCGGGGAGCTGTTTTTT
many	-	TRBV27	TRBJ1-5	CASSPHGGWNQPQHF	TGTGCCAGCAGTCCCCATGGGGGGTGGAATCAGCCCCAGCATTTT
-	TRBD1	TRBV6-4	TRBJ1-5	CASRASGDRVNQPQHF	TGTGCCAGCAGGGCCTCCGGGGACAGGGTGAATCAGCCCCAGCATTTT
few	TRBD1	TRBV3-1	TRBJ2-3	CASSQGTGLSTDTQYF	TGTGCCAGCAGCCAAGGGACAGGGCTTAGCACAGATACGCAGTATTTT
many	-	TRBV7-9	TRBJ2-3	CASSPSFSNTQYF	TGTGCCAGCAGCCCCAGTTTCTCGAATACGCAGTATTTT
many	-	TRBV27	TRBJ1-5	CASSLSRTAGFEPQHF	TGTGCCAGCAGTTTATCGAGGACTGCAGGGTTTGAGCCCCAGCATTTT
-	-	TRBV25-1	TRBJ2-1	CASSAEVIRSYNEQFF	TGTGCCAGCAGTGCTGAGGTCATACGCTCCTACAATGAGCAGTTCTTC
-	-	TRBV28	TRBJ2-5	CASSSSSLEWGLGETQYF	TGTGCCAGCAGTTCCAGTAGTCTGGAGTGGGGGCTAGGTGAGACCCAGTACTTC
few	-	TRBV10-1	TRBJ2-7	CASSEDASYEQYF	TGCGCCAGCAGTGAGGACGCCTCCTACGAGCAGTACTTC
few	TRBD1	TRBV6-6	TRBJ2-7	CASSSTTGLPYEQYF	TGTGCCAGCAGTTCGACGACAGGGTTACCCTACGAGCAGTACTTC
many	-	TRBV28	TRBJ1-2	CASSFIGAANYGYTF	TGTGCCAGCAGTTTTATCGGGGCAGCTAACTATGGCTACACCTTC
many	TRBD1	TRBV27	TRBJ1-5	CASSLSTGGQPQHF	TGTGCCAGCAGTTTATCGACAGGGGGACAGCCCCAGCATTTT
-	-	TRBV5-5	TRBJ1-2	CASSLANLLTF	TGTGCCAGCAGCTTGGCAAACCTGCTCACCTTC
few	-	TRBV4-1	TRBJ2-1	CASSQGLRRGHNEQFF	TGCGCCAGCAGCCAAGGCCTTCGTAGGGGCCACAATGAGCAGTTCTTC
-	-	TRBV7-8	TRBJ2-7	CASSLGYSSYEQYF	TGTGCAAGCAGCTTAGGGTATAGCTCCTACGAGCAGTACTTC
-	-	TRBV20-1	TRBJ2-3	CSAGPHTRTDTQYF	TGCAGTGCGGGTCCTCATACTAGAACAGATACGCAGTATTTT
-	TRBD1	TRBV13	TRBJ2-7	CASSYGQGRTYEQYF	TGTGCCAGCAGCTATGGACAGGGGCGGACCTACGAGCAGTACTTC
few	-	TRBV4-2	TRBJ1-5	CASSQDRRGNQPQHF	TGTGCCAGCAGCCAAGATCGGAGGGGAAATCAGCCCCAGCATTTT
many	TRBD2	TRBV2	TRBJ2-5	CASSESGTKTQYF	TGTGCCAGCAGTGAAAGCGGGACGAAGACCCAGTACTTC
many	-	TRBV7-9	TRBJ1-4	CASSLGVDEKLFF	TGTGCCAGCAGCTTAGGAGTGGACGAAAAACTGTTTTTT
many	-	TRBV28	TRBJ2-7	CASGEDPPYEQYF	TGTGCCAGCGGCGAAGACCCCCCCTACGAGCAGTACTTC
-	TRBD2	TRBV9	TRBJ2-7	CASSPEVAGGLEQYF	TGTGCCAGCAGCCCAGAAGTGGCGGGAGGTCTCGAGCAGTACTTC
few	-	TRBV19	TRBJ2-5	CASSPGYFQETQYF	TGTGCCAGTAGCCCCGGTTATTTCCAAGAGACCCAGTACTTC
-	TRBD2	TRBV20-1	TRBJ2-1	CSAPRLGTSGTTPFDEQFF	TGCAGTGCTCCGAGGCTCGGGACTAGCGGGACCACCCCTTTCGATGAGCAGTTCTTC
-	-	TRBV29-1	TRBJ2-1	CSVEPLAYNEQFF	TGCAGCGTTGAACCACTAGCCTACAATGAGCAGTTCTTC
many	TRBD2	TRBV7-6	TRBJ2-3	CASSRRTSGGAIHKDTQYF	TGTGCCAGCAGCCGACGGACTAGCGGGGGGGCAATTCATAAGGATACGCAGTATTTT
-	TRBD1	TRBV12-3/TRBV12-4	TRBJ2-2	CASSSGQGDGTGELFF	TGTGCCAGCAGTTCGGGACAGGGGGACGGGACCGGGGAGCTGTTTTTT
many	-	TRBV11-2	TRBJ2-2	CASSTGSTGELFF	TGTGCCAGCAGCACGGGGTCCACCGGGGAGCTGTTTTTT
-	TRBD1	TRBV4-1	TRBJ2-7	CASIQRQGVYEQYF	TGCGCCAGCATCCAACGACAGGGGGTGTACGAGCAGTACTTC
many	TRBD2	TRBV10-3	TRBJ2-3	CAISDLAGGIDTQYF	TGTGCCATCAGTGACTTAGCGGGGGGCATAGATACGCAGTATTTT
-	TRBD2	TRBV5-4	TRBJ2-7	CASSRTSGGSYEQYF	TGTGCCAGCAGCCGGACTAGCGGGGGCTCCTACGAGCAGTACTTC
many	-	TRBV6-1	TRBJ2-1	CASKGGGNSYNEQFF	TGTGCCAGCAAAGGCGGGGGCAACTCCTACAATGAGCAGTTCTTC
few	-	TRBV4-1	TRBJ2-7	CASSQEEGGRKEQYF	TGCGCCAGCAGCCAAGAGGAGGGGGGAAGAAAAGAGCAGTACTTC
many	TRBD1	TRBV7-9	TRBJ1-4	CASSLGDRGTNEKLFF	TGTGCCAGCAGCTTAGGGGACAGGGGCACTAATGAAAAACTGTTTTTT
-	TRBD1	TRBV3-1	TRBJ1-1	CASTAGQGAKNTEAFF	TGTGCCAGCACAGCGGGACAGGGGGCTAAGAACACTGAAGCTTTCTTT
few	-	TRBV5-1	TRBJ2-2	CASSLDTGAIHLGELFF	TGCGCCAGCAGCTTGGATACGGGGGCCATACACCTCGGGGAGCTGTTTTTT
-	TRBD1	TRBV9	TRBJ2-1	CASSVGGQGGYNEQFF	TGTGCCAGCAGCGTAGGAGGACAGGGGGGTTACAATGAGCAGTTCTTC
many	TRBD1	TRBV12-3/TRBV12-4	TRBJ1-5	CASSLDRGLEPQHF	TGTGCCAGCAGTTTAGACAGGGGGCTTGAGCCCCAGCATTTT
many	TRBD2	TRBV15	TRBJ2-3	CATSPSGEAADTQYF	TGTGCCACCAGCCCAAGCGGGGAAGCGGCAGATACGCAGTATTTT
few	-	TRBV7-9	TRBJ2-7	CASSLKGQGEQYF	TGTGCCAGCAGCTTAAAGGGTCAGGGCGAGCAGTACTTC
many	-	TRBV7-9	TRBJ1-5	CASSVGHINQPQHF	TGTGCCAGCAGCGTGGGACACATCAATCAGCCCCAGCATTTT
-	TRBD1	TRBV9	TRBJ2-3	CASSVPTGLDTQYF	TGTGCCAGCAGCGTACCGACAGGGCTAGATACGCAGTATTTT
many	TRBD1	TRBV29-1	TRBJ1-1	CSVPGTGINTEAFF	TGCAGCGTCCCCGGGACAGGGATTAACACTGAAGCTTTCTTT
many	TRBD1	TRBV7-6	TRBJ2-5	CASSDSALTGGQETQYF	TGTGCCAGCAGCGACTCGGCCTTGACAGGGGGCCAAGAGACCCAGTACTTC
many	-	TRBV12-3/TRBV12-4	TRBJ2-3	CASSYWAGPDTQYF	TGTGCCAGCAGCTACTGGGCAGGGCCAGATACGCAGTATTTT
few	-	TRBV2	TRBJ1-5	CASSDEWNSNQPQHF	TGTGCCAGCAGTGACGAATGGAACAGCAATCAGCCCCAGCATTTT
few	-	TRBV20-1	TRBJ2-1	CSALGVPYNEQFF	TGCAGTGCTTTAGGGGTACCCTACAATGAGCAGTTCTTC
few	-	TRBV27	TRBJ2-3	CASSFDPLGDTQYF	TGTGCCAGCAGTTTCGACCCCTTGGGGGATACGCAGTATTTT
few	-	TRBV6-4	TRBJ2-1	CASSDHDNEQFF	TGTGCCAGCAGTGACCACGACAATGAGCAGTTCTTC
many	-	TRBV27	TRBJ1-5	CASSLLGGDQPQHF	TGTGCCAGCAGTTTATTGGGGGGCGATCAGCCCCAGCATTTT
-	TRBD1	TRBV7-9	TRBJ2-5	CASSLWRTGPETQYF	TGTGCCAGCAGCTTGTGGCGGACAGGGCCAGAGACCCAGTACTTC
few	TRBD1	TRBV12-3/TRBV12-4	TRBJ1-4	CASRPSDRRATNEKLFF	TGTGCCAGCAGACCTTCGGACAGGCGAGCAACTAATGAAAAACTGTTTTTT
-	TRBD1	TRBV19	TRBJ1-5	CASSVDRGVQPQHF	TGTGCCAGTAGTGTAGACAGGGGGGTTCAGCCCCAGCATTTT
few	-	TRBV14	TRBJ2-5	CASQVFALTASRETQYF	TGTGCCAGCCAAGTTTTTGCCTTGACAGCCTCCAGGGAGACCCAGTACTTC